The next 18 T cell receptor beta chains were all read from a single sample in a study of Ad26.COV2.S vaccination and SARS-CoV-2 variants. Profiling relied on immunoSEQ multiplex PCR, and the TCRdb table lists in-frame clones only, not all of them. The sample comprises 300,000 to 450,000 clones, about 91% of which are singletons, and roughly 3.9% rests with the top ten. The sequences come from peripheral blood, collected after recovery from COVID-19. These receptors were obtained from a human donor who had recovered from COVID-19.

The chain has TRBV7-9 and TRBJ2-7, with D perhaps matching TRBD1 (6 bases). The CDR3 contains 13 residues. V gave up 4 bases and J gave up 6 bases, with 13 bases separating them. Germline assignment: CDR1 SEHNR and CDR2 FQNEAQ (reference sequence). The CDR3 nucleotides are TGTGCCAGCAGCTCCCCGCAGGGGATCGAGCAGTACTTC. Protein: CASSSPQGIEQYF.

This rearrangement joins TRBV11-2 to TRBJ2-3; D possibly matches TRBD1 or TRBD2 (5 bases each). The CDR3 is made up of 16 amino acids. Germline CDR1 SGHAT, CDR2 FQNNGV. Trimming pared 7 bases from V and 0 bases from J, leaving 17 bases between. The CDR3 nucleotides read TGTGCCAGCACCATGCCGGGACGGCTCAGCACAGATACGCAGTATTTT. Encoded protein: CASTMPGRLSTDTQYF.

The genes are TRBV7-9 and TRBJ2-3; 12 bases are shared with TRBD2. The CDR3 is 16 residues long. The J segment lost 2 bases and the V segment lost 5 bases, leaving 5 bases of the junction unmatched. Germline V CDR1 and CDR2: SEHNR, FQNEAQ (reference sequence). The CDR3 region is CASSILAGGTTDTQYF. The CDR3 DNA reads TGTGCCAGCAGCATACTAGCGGGGGGTACCACAGATACGCAGTATTTT.

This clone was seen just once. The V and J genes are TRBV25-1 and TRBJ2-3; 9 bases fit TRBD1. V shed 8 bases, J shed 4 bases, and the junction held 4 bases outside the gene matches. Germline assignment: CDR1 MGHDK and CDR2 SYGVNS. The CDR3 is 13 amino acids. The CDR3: CASGQGISDTQYF. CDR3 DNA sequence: TGTGCCAGCGGACAGGGGATATCAGATACGCAGTATTTT.

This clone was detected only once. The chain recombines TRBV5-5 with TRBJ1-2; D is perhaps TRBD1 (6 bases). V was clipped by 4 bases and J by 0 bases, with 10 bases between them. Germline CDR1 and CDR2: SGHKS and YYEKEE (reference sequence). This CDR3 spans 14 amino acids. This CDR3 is CASSADSANYGYTF. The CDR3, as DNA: TGTGCCAGCAGCGCGGACAGTGCTAACTATGGCTACACCTTC. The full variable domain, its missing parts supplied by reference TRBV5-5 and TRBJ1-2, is DAGVTQSPTHLIKTRGQQVTLRCSPISGHKSVSWYQQVLGQGPQFIFQYYEKEERGRGNFPDRFSARQFPNYSSELNVNALLLGDSALYLCASSADSANYGYTFGSGTRLTVV.

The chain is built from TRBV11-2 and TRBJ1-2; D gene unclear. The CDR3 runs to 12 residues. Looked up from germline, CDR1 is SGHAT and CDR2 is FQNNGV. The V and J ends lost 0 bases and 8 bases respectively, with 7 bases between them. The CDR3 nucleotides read TGTGCCAGCAGCTTAGAGGGTAGGGGCTACACCTTC. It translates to CASSLEGRGYTF.

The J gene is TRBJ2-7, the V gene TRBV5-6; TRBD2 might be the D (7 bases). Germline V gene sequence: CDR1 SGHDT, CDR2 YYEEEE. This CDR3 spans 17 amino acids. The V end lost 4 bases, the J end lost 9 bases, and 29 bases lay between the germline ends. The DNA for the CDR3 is TGTGCCAGCAGCCCCTACTTTGGGGGGGCAGACCCCTTGGTGCAGTACTTC. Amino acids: CASSPYFGGADPLVQYF.

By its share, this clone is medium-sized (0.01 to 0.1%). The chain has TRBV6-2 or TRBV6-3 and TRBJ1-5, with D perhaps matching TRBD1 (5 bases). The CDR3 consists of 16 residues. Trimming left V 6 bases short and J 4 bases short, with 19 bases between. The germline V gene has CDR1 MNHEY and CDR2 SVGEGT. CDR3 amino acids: CASSLLLGDPNQPQHF. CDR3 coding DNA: TGTGCCAGCAGCCTTCTCCTAGGGGACCCAAATCAGCCCCAGCATTTT.

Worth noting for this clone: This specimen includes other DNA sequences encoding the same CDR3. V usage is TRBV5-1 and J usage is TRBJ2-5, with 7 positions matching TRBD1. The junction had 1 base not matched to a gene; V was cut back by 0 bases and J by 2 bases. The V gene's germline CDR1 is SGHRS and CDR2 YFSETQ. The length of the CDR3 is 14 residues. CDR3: CASSLGQGQETQYF. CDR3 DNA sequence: TGCGCCAGCAGCTTGGGACAGGGTCAAGAGACCCAGTACTTC.

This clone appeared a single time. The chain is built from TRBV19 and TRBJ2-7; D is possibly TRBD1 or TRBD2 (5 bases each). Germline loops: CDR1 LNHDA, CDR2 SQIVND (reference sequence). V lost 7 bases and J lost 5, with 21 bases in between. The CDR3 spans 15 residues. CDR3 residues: CASNSGTQSLHEQYF. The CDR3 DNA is TGTGCCAGTAATTCCGGGACCCAAAGCCTCCACGAGCAGTACTTC.

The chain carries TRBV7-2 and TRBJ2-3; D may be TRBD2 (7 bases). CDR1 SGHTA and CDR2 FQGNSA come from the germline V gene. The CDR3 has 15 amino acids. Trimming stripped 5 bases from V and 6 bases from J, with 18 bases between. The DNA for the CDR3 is TGTGCCAGCAGCCATCCGGAGGGGGGGGTCGATACGCAGTATTTT. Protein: CASSHPEGGVDTQYF.

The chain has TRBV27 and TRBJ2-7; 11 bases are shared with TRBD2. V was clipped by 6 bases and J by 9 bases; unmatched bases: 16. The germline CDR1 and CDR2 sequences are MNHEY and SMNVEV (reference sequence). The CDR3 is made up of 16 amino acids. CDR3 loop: CASSSTIAGGQRVQYF. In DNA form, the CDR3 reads TGTGCCAGCAGCTCCACCATAGCGGGGGGGCAGAGGGTGCAGTACTTC.

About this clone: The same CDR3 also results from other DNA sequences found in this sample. The CDR3 is CASSLGSSEKLFF. The CDR3 DNA sequence: TGTGCCAGCAGTCTTGGGTCATCAGAAAAACTGTTTTTT. The V gene is TRBV12-3 or TRBV12-4, the J gene TRBJ1-4; no firm D call. The CDR3 loop spans 13 amino acids. The V and J ends lost 5 bases and 8 bases respectively, with 12 bases between them.

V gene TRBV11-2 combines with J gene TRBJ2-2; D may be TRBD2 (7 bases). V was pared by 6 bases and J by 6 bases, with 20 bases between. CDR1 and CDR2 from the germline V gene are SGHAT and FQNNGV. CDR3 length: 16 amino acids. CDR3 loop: CASRSLRGGRPGELFF. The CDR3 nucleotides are TGTGCCAGCAGGTCTTTGAGGGGGGGGAGACCCGGGGAGCTGTTTTTT.

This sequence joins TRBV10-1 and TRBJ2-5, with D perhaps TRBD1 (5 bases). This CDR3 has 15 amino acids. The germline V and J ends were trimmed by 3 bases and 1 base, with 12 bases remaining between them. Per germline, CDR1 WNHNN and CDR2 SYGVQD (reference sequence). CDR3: CASSDQGRPQETQYF. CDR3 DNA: TGCGCCAGCAGTGACCAGGGTAGGCCCCAAGAGACCCAGTACTTC.

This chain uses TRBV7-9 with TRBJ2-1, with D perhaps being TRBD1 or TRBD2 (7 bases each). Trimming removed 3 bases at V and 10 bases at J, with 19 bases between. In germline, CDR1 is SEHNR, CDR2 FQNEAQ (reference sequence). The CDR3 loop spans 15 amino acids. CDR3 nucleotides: TGTGCCAGCAGCTTTCAGGGGGGGACCTCCCGCGAGCAGTTCTTC. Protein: CASSFQGGTSREQFF.

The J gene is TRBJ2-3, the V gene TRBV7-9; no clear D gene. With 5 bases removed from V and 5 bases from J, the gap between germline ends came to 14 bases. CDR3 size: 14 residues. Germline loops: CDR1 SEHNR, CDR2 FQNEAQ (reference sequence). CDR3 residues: CASSRTKQVDTQYF. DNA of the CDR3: TGTGCCAGCAGCAGAACTAAGCAGGTAGATACGCAGTATTTT. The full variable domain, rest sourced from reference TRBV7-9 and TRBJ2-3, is DTGVSQNPRHKITKRGQNVTFRCDPISEHNRLYWYRQTLGQGPEFLTYFQNEAQLEKSRLLSDRFSAERPKGSFSTLEIQRTEQGDSAMYLCASSRTKQVDTQYFGPGTRLTVL.

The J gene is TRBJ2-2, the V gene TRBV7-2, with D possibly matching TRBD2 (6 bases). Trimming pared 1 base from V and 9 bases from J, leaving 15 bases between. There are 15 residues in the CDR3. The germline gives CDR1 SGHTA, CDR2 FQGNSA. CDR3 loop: CASSLDPGSTRELFF. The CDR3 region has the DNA TGTGCCAGCAGCTTAGATCCCGGGAGTACCCGGGAGCTGTTTTTT.